This TCR beta chain was recovered during a study of blood T cells in healthy people across ages. Across the study: When template switching was applied, about one barcoded beta molecule was captured per two T cells. General study findings and limits: Roughly linear declines in TCR beta diversity per million T cells occurred with age.

As to this clonotype: Its antigen is still unknown.

The authors ran a second PCR of roughly 7 to 11 cycles using a sample-barcoded 5' primer and a J-beta primer mix. TCRdb analysed the 5' RACE reads with MiXCR anew, one entry per CDR3 protein. The data hold almost 550,000 distinct CDR3 sequences, with approximately 25% observed a single time. The length of the CDR3 is 14 residues. The V and J ends lost 8 bases and 10 bases, in that order; junction bases with no gene match: 12. Germline CDR1 and CDR2: MDHEN and SYDVKM. These data are also associated with another study on T cells of mothers and their children. From that paper: The authors added sample barcodes and 2-4 random nucleotides using the M1S primer of the second PCR. Unrelated pairs and related pairs have their TCR recombination output shaped similarly by thymic selection.

Sequences were obtained from blood. The origin of this receptor is a boy younger than 18 in good health. V usage is TRBV28 and J usage is TRBJ2-1; 9 bases are shared with TRBD1. The CDR3 DNA is TGTGCCAGCGCTGGGACAGGGAAGGCGGAGGAGCAGTTCTTC. This encodes CASAGTGKAEEQFF.